The 28 T cell receptor beta chains presented below share a single source sample, sequenced in a study of blood T cell repertoires in COVID-19. The protocol was immunoSEQ multiplex PCR, while the TCRdb copy is restricted to in-frame clones and leaves out a portion. Here the sample spans about 210,000 clones, around 83% being singletons. The specimen was peripheral blood. All receptors derive from a woman between 50 and 59 years old with acute or convalescent COVID-19.

This chain joins TRBV9 and TRBJ2-5; 8 bases are a match to TRBD1. CDR3 length equals 14 residues. The germline V gene encodes CDR1 SGDLS and CDR2 YYNGEE. After removal of 1 base from V and 5 bases from J, the junction contained 4 bases not matched to a gene. For the CDR3, the DNA is TGTGCCAGCAGCGTAAGAACAGGGGGGGAGACCCAGTACTTC. As protein: CASSVRTGGETQYF.

J is TRBJ2-1 and V is TRBV19; 14 bases are shared with TRBD2. Trimming took 6 bases from V and 10 from J; bases not matched to a gene: 8. The germline V gene encodes CDR1 LNHDA and CDR2 SQIVND (reference sequence). The CDR3 is 15 residues long. Written as DNA, the CDR3 is TGTGCCAGTAGGACCGGGACTAGCGGGAGTGGAGAGCAGTTCTTC. As protein: CASRTGTSGSGEQFF.

V is TRBV5-1 and J is TRBJ2-2; 12 bases line up with TRBD2. V gave up 4 bases and J gave up 7 bases; unmatched junction bases: 5. Per the germline V gene, CDR1 is SGHRS and CDR2 is YFSETQ. CDR3 length: 15 amino acids. CDR3: CASSRLAGEGGELFF. DNA of the CDR3: TGCGCCAGCAGCCGACTAGCGGGAGAAGGCGGGGAGCTGTTTTTT.

The J gene is TRBJ2-1, the V gene TRBV2, with unresolved D. V lost 3 bases to trimming and J lost 8 bases, with 14 bases between them. The CDR3 contains 14 residues. Germline values: CDR1 SNHLY, CDR2 FYNNEI. In DNA, the CDR3 is TGTGCCAGCAGTGAGGATGTGGGCCCCGATGAGCAGTTCTTC. Residues: CASSEDVGPDEQFF.

The chain couples TRBV10-3 to TRBJ2-2, with TRBD2 matching over 10 bases. The CDR3 is 19 amino acids. CDR1 ENHRY and CDR2 SYGVKD come from the germline V gene. V lost 2 bases, J lost 0 bases, and 9 bases stayed unmatched. DNA for the CDR3: TGTGCCATCAGTGAGCCACAAGGACTAGCGGAATCGAACACCGGGGAGCTGTTTTTT. It encodes CAISEPQGLAESNTGELFF.

This chain connects TRBV2 to TRBJ2-1; D is possibly TRBD2 (5 bases). Germline CDR1 reads SNHLY; CDR2 reads FYNNEI. Trimming removed 6 bases from V and 5 bases from J, with 11 bases in between. The CDR3 is made up of 13 amino acids. The DNA for the CDR3 is TGTGCCAGCAGGGGGATAGCGAACAATGAGCAGTTCTTC. Protein sequence: CASRGIANNEQFF.

The rearrangement links TRBV30 to TRBJ1-3; 7 bases are a match to TRBD1. The V gene end was trimmed by 5 bases and the J gene end by 4 bases; junction bases not matched to a gene: 11. Germline CDR1 and CDR2: GTSNPN and SVGIG (reference sequence). CDR3 length equals 15 residues. CDR3 in amino acids: CAWGAKGAKGNTIYF. DNA for the CDR3: TGTGCCTGGGGTGCAAAGGGGGCTAAAGGAAACACCATATATTTT. The variable domain in full, completed from reference TRBV30 and TRBJ1-3, reads SQTIHQWPATLVQPVGSPLSLECTVEGTSNPNLYWYRQAAGRGLQLLFYSVGIGQISSEVPQNLSASRPQDRQFILSSKKLLLSDSGFYLCAWGAKGAKGNTIYFGEGSWLTVV.

This clone was detected once. The chain joins TRBV28 to TRBJ2-2; D is possibly TRBD1 (5 bases). Germline CDR1 reads MDHEN; CDR2 reads SYDVKM. V dropped 7 bases and J dropped 6 bases, with 15 bases sitting between them. The CDR3 has 14 amino acids. In DNA, the CDR3 is TGTGCCAGCATGGTTTTAAGGGGTTCCGGGGAGCTGTTTTTT. Amino acids: CASMVLRGSGELFF.

CDR3 in amino acids: CASRHRTGEDTF. The CDR3 DNA follows: TGTGCCAGCAGACACAGGACAGGGGAGGACACCTTC. V gene TRBV12-3 or TRBV12-4 combines with J gene TRBJ1-2; 9 bases are shared with TRBD1. The CDR3 runs to 12 residues. Trimming removed 6 bases from V and 12 bases from J; junction bases left unmatched: 8.

V is TRBV28 and J is TRBJ2-2; perhaps TRBD1 as D (6 bases). This CDR3 has 17 residues. Trimming cost V 2 bases and J 5 bases, with 18 bases left between them. Germline V gene lookup returns CDR1 MDHEN and CDR2 SYDVKM. CDR3 nucleotide sequence: TGTGCCAGCAGTTTAAAGGGGGTACAACTTCTTACCGGGGAGCTGTTTTTT. Translating it yields CASSLKGVQLLTGELFF.

The chain has TRBV27 and TRBJ2-7; the D gene is possibly TRBD1 (6 bases). The germline V and J ends were trimmed by 4 bases and 2 bases, with 12 bases remaining between them. CDR3 size: 14 residues. The germline V gene encodes CDR1 MNHEY and CDR2 SMNVEV (reference sequence). CDR3 loop: CASSSPGAPYEQYF. The CDR3 coding sequence is TGTGCCAGCAGTTCCCCAGGGGCGCCCTACGAGCAGTACTTC.

V is TRBV27 and J is TRBJ1-1; TRBD1 matches 10 bases. This CDR3 is built from 16 residues. The V gene end was trimmed by 6 bases and the J gene end by 3 bases; junction bases not matched to a gene: 10. Germline lookup yields CDR1 MNHEY and CDR2 SMNVEV (reference sequence). DNA for the CDR3: TGTGCCAGCAGCACCCGACAGGGGGCGTTAGACACTGAAGCTTTCTTT. Encoded protein: CASSTRQGALDTEAFF.

This chain links TRBV28 with TRBJ1-5, with unresolved D. CDR1 is MDHEN, CDR2 SYDVKM, per germline. Trimming removed 6 bases from V and 3 bases from J, with 15 bases in between. This CDR3 spans 15 amino acids. The CDR3 reads CASSRIQAYNQPQHF. For the CDR3, the DNA is TGTGCCAGCAGCAGAATCCAGGCTTACAATCAGCCCCAGCATTTT.

V usage is TRBV27 and J usage is TRBJ2-1, with 14 bases aligning to TRBD2. The CDR3 is made up of 16 amino acids. Germline V CDR1 and CDR2: MNHEY, SMNVEV (reference sequence). The V and J ends lost 6 bases and 7 bases, in that order; junction bases with no gene match: 8. As DNA, the CDR3 is TGTGCCAGCAGATCCGGACTAGCGGGAGGATGGAATGAGCAGTTCTTC. Protein sequence: CASRSGLAGGWNEQFF.

The V call is TRBV15, the J call TRBJ1-4; D not certain. The germline V and J ends were trimmed by 1 base and 5 bases, with 11 bases remaining between them. CDR3 length equals 15 residues. Per the germline V gene, CDR1 is LNHNV and CDR2 is YYDKDF (reference sequence). The CDR3 is CATSRGAQMNEKLFF. DNA of the CDR3: TGTGCCACCAGCAGAGGGGCACAGATGAATGAAAAACTGTTTTTT.

The V call is TRBV5-5, the J call TRBJ2-5; 7 bases are a match to TRBD2. The CDR3 loop spans 14 amino acids. Trimming took 6 bases from V and 5 from J; bases not matched to a gene: 10. Germline assignment: CDR1 SGHKS and CDR2 YYEKEE (reference sequence). The CDR3 here is CASTVGGTRETQYF. For the CDR3, the DNA is TGTGCCAGCACCGTGGGAGGGACGAGGGAGACCCAGTACTTC.

CDR3 nucleotide sequence: TGTGCCTCCGCGGTGGGACTAGCGGGAGGATCCCAAGGGGAGACCCAGTACTTC. It is translated as CASAVGLAGGSQGETQYF. The V gene is TRBV10-3, the J gene TRBJ2-5; 15 bases fit TRBD2. The CDR3 covers 18 residues. Germline V gives CDR1 ENHRY, CDR2 SYGVKD. J gave up 5 bases and V 11 bases, and 18 bases lay outside the gene matches.

The genes are TRBV4-2 and TRBJ2-7, with a possible D match to TRBD1 (6 bases). Trimming shortened V by 1 base and J by 2 bases, and 18 bases separated the two germline ends. The CDR3 loop spans 17 amino acids. Germline V CDR1 and CDR2: LGHNA, YNFKEQ. This CDR3 is CASSQGGPGWVAYEQYF. CDR3 DNA: TGTGCCAGCAGCCAAGGGGGGCCGGGGTGGGTGGCCTACGAGCAGTACTTC.

The chain is built from TRBV7-2 and TRBJ2-1; 8 nucleotides line up with TRBD2. V shed 4 bases, J shed 0 bases, and the junction held 8 bases outside the gene matches. This CDR3 spans 17 amino acids. Germline CDR1 is SGHTA and CDR2 is FQGNSA. The chain's CDR3 is CASSYRGGGDSYNEQFF. Written as DNA, the CDR3 is TGTGCCAGCAGCTATCGGGGGGGCGGGGACTCCTACAATGAGCAGTTCTTC.

The rearrangement joins TRBV10-3 to TRBJ1-2; possibly TRBD1 for D (6 bases). Germline V gives CDR1 ENHRY, CDR2 SYGVKD. The CDR3 loop spans 14 amino acids. The V end was cut by 3 bases, the J end by 4 bases, with 12 bases between. The chain's CDR3 is CAISEEGQIYGYTF. As DNA, the CDR3 is TGTGCCATCAGTGAAGAGGGACAAATCTATGGCTACACCTTC.

The chain carries TRBV11-3 and TRBJ1-2; D remains unclear. V dropped 3 bases and J dropped 5 bases, with 10 bases sitting between them. Germline CDR1 and CDR2: SGHNT and YENEEA. This CDR3 has 13 amino acids. The CDR3 DNA is TGTGCCAGCAGCTTTCTCCTTAGATATGGCTACACCTTC. It encodes CASSFLLRYGYTF.

The chain links TRBV7-6 to TRBJ2-7; possibly TRBD2 for D (5 bases). V was cut by 1 base and J by 5 bases, with 9 bases left in between. The CDR3 length is 13 residues. Germline CDR1 SGHVS, CDR2 FNYEAQ. CDR3 in DNA: TGTGCCAGCAGCTTAGGCGGGCGGGACGAGCAGTACTTC. It encodes CASSLGGRDEQYF.

The chain's CDR3 is CASSTRDRVNNEQFF. The CDR3 nucleotides read TGTGCCAGCAGTACCCGGGACAGGGTTAACAATGAGCAGTTCTTC. The chain recombines TRBV28 with TRBJ2-1; 9 nucleotides align to TRBD1. CDR1 MDHEN and CDR2 SYDVKM come from the germline V gene. The ends lost 5 bases at V and 5 bases at J; junction bases unmatched: 7. This CDR3 has 15 residues.

The rearrangement uses TRBV2 and TRBJ2-1; 7 bases align to TRBD1. This CDR3 has 14 amino acids. V shed 7 bases, J shed 0 bases, and the junction held 3 bases outside the gene matches. CDR1 and CDR2 (germline): SNHLY, FYNNEI. The CDR3 coding sequence is TGTGCCAGCATGGGGACAGCCTCCTACAATGAGCAGTTCTTC. This translates into CASMGTASYNEQFF.

This sequence joins TRBV27 and TRBJ1-1; TRBD1 matches at 8 bases. Germline V lookup: CDR1 MNHEY, CDR2 SMNVEV (reference sequence). Losses at the gene ends were 6 bases for V and 14 bases for J; bases not matched to a gene: 11. The CDR3 contains 12 residues. The CDR3 region is CASSPDRGDEFF. DNA of the CDR3: TGTGCCAGCAGCCCCGACAGGGGCGATGAGTTCTTT.

The V and J genes are TRBV18 and TRBJ2-7; 8 nucleotides align to TRBD2. With V trimmed by 6 bases and J by 5 bases, 9 bases remained unmatched. CDR3 length: 14 residues. Germline assignment: CDR1 KGHSH and CDR2 LQKENI. CDR3 sequence: CASSPGGGWDEQYF. For the CDR3, the DNA is TGTGCCAGCTCTCCCGGGGGGGGCTGGGACGAGCAGTACTTC.

The chain couples TRBV29-1 to TRBJ2-3; tentative D call: TRBD2 (6 bases). The V gene lost 8 bases and the J gene lost 4 bases, with 19 bases spanning the gap. Germline CDR1 is SQVTM and CDR2 is ANQGSEA. The CDR3 contains 14 residues. CDR3 DNA: TGCAGCTCCGAAGAGGGACTCCTACCAGATACGCAGTATTTT. It codes for CSSEEGLLPDTQYF.

The rearrangement joins TRBV27 to TRBJ2-7; the D gene is possibly TRBD1 (5 bases). Trimming removed 5 bases from V and 3 bases from J, with 14 bases in between. Germline CDR1 and CDR2: MNHEY and SMNVEV (reference sequence). This CDR3 spans 14 amino acids. The CDR3 DNA follows: TGTGCCAGCAGTCTCTGGGGCAGGGACTACGAGCAGTACTTC. It translates to CASSLWGRDYEQYF.